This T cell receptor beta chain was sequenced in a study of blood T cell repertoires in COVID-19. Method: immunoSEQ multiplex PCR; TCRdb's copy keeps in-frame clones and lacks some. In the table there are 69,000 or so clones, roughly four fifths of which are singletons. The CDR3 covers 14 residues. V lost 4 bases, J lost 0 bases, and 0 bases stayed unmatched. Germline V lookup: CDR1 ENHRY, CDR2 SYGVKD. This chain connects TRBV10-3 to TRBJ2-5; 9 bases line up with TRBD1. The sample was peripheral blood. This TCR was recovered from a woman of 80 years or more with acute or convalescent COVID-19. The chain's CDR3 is CAISGDRDQETQYF. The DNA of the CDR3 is TGTGCCATCAGTGGGGACAGGGACCAAGAGACCCAGTACTTC.